The present T cell receptor beta chain was sequenced within a study of PD-1 blockade in classical Hodgkin lymphoma. All patients experienced relapse after autologous stem cell transplantation, and brentuximab vedotin exposure was variable. The germline V gene has CDR1 MNHEY and CDR2 SMNVEV (reference sequence). Trimming removed 6 bases from V and 2 bases from J, with 16 bases in between. This CDR3 comprises 16 residues. TCRdb's copy holds only in-frame clones and misses some; the assay was immunoSEQ multiplex PCR. Of some 64,000 clones in the sample, about 87% are singletons; the top ten hold roughly an eighth.

The sample here was peripheral blood mononuclear cells (PBMCs), taken at baseline. This chain uses TRBV27 with TRBJ2-2, with TRBD1 as a possible D gene (6 bases). This TCR was recovered from a human donor with classical Hodgkin lymphoma. The CDR3 reads CASRPGTSFNTGELFF. The CDR3, as DNA: TGTGCCAGCAGGCCTGGGACAAGTTTCAACACCGGGGAGCTGTTTTTT.